This TCR beta chain was sequenced during a study of Graves' ophthalmopathy and Graves' hyperthyroidism. Remarks on this clonotype: A read error is likely, as this CDR3 ends without the conserved phenylalanine or tryptophan. It is unclear where the CDR3 begins or ends on the DNA, so no DNA is shown, and the CDR3 is as TCRdb lists it.

Investigators amplified TCR beta CDR3 regions from RNA transcripts. HTBI primers were employed in first-round RT-PCR, then a second-round multiplex PCR followed. MiXCR, applied by TCRdb to the multiplex PCR reads, yields one record per CDR3 protein. The table lists more than 1,000,000 distinct CDR3 sequences, 35% to 45% of them singletons, with 8.5% to 14% in the top ten. The CDR3 sequence runs 18 residues, both termini included. CDR1 KGHDR and CDR2 SFDVKD come from the germline V gene. This TCR came from an adult man with Graves' hyperthyroidism. Sequencing was performed on peripheral blood or thyroid tissue (not recorded which). The chain combines TRBV24-1 with TRBJ1-2; TRBD1 was called by the table and not checked on the DNA. Here the CDR3 reads CATSDVGDETGRAMATQS.